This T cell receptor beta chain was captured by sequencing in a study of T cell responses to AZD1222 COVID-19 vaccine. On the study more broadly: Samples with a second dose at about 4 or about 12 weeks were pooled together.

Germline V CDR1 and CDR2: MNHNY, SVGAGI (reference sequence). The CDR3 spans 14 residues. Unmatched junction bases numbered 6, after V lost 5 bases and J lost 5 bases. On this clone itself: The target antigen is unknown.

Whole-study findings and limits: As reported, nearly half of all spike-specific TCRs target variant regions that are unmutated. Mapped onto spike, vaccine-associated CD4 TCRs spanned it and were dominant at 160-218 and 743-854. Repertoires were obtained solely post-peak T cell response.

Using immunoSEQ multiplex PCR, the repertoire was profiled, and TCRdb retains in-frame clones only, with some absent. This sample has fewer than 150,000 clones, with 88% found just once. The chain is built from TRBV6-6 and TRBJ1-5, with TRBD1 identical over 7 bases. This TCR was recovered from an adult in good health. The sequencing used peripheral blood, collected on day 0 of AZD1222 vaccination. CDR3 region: CASSGGTADQPQHF. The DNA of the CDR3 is TGTGCCAGCAGTGGCGGGACAGCAGATCAGCCCCAGCATTTT.